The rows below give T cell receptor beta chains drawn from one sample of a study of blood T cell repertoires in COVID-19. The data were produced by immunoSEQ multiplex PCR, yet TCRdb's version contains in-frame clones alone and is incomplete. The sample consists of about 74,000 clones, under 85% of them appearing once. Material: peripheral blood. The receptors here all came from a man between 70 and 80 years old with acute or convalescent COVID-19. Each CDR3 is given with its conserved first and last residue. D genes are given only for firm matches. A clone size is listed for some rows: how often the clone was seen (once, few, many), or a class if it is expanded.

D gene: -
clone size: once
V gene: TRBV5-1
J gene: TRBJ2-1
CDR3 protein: CASSLGNRNEQFF
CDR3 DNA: TGCGCCAGCAGCCTCGGGAACAGAAATGAGCAGTTCTTC

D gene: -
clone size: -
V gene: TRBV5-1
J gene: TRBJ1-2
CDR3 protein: CASSWPGNYGYTF
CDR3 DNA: TGCGCCAGCAGCTGGCCGGGGAACTATGGCTACACCTTC

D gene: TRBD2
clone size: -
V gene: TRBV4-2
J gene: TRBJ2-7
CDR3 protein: CASSRSSGSSTYEQYF
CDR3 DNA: TGTGCCAGCAGCAGGTCTAGCGGGAGCTCTACCTACGAGCAGTACTTC

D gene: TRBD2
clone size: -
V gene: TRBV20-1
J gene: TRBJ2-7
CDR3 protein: CSASRTSGSSYEQYF
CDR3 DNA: TGCAGTGCTAGTAGAACTAGCGGGAGCTCCTACGAGCAGTACTTC

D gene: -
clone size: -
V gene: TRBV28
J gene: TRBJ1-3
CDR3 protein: CASSFPLGSGNTIYF
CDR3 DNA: TGTGCCAGCAGTTTTCCCCTCGGGTCGGGAAACACCATATATTTT

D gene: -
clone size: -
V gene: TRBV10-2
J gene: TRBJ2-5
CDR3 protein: CASTRRGGEETQYF
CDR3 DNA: TGCGCCAGCACTCGGAGGGGGGGCGAGGAGACCCAGTACTTC

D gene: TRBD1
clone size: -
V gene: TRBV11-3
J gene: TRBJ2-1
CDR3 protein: CASSVRGRGEQFF
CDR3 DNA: TGTGCCAGCAGCGTCAGGGGGCGTGGTGAGCAGTTCTTC

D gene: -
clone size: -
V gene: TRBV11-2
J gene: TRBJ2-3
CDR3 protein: CASSLAPSTDTQYF
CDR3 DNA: TGTGCCAGCAGCTTAGCCCCAAGCACAGATACGCAGTATTTT

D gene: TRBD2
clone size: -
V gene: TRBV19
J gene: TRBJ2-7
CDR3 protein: CASSRGLAGDAYEQYF
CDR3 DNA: TGTGCCAGTAGTAGGGGACTAGCGGGGGACGCCTACGAGCAGTACTTC

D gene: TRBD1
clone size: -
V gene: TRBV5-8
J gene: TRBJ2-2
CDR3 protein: CASSSGGVLITGELFF
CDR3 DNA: TGTGCCAGCAGCTCAGGGGGCGTTCTTATCACCGGGGAGCTGTTTTTT

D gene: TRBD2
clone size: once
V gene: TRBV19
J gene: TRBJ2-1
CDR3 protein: CASSIWGGGYPSSYNEQFF
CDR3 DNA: TGTGCCAGTAGTATATGGGGGGGAGGCTACCCAAGCTCCTACAATGAGCAGTTCTTC

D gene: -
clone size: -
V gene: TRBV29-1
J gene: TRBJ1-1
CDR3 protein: CSVARGGYEDTEAFF
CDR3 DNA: TGCAGCGTTGCCAGGGGTGGTTATGAGGACACTGAAGCTTTCTTT

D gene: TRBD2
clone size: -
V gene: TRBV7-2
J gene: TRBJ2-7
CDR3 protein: CASSLNFSGRDEQYF
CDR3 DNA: TGTGCCAGCAGCTTAAATTTCAGCGGGAGGGACGAGCAGTACTTC

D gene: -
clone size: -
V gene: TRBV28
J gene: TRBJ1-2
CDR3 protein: CASSRDTRANYGYTF
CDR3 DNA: TGTGCCAGCAGCCGAGACACCCGAGCTAACTATGGCTACACCTTC

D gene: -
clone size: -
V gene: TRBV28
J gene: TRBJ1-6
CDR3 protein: CASSSSWTEIFDNSPLHF
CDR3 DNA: TGTGCCAGCAGCAGTAGTTGGACAGAAATTTTTGATAATTCACCCCTCCACTTT

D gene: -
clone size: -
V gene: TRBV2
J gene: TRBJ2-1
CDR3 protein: CASKAGRFNEQFF
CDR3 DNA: TGTGCCAGCAAGGCGGGAAGGTTTAATGAGCAGTTCTTC

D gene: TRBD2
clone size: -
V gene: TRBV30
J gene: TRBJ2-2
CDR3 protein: CAWSDTGTSERPNTGELFF
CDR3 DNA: TGTGCCTGGAGTGACACCGGGACTAGTGAACGACCGAACACCGGGGAGCTGTTTTTT

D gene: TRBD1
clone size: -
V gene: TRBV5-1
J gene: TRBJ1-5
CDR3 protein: CASSLGQGDQPQHF
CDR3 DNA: TGCGCCAGCAGCTTAGGACAGGGGGATCAGCCCCAGCATTTT

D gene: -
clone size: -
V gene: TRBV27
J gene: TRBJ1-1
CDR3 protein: CASARTGFTEAFF
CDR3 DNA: TGTGCCAGCGCCCGAACAGGATTCACTGAAGCTTTCTTT

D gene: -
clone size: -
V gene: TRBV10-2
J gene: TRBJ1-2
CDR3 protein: CASTREKAYGYTF
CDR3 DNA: TGCGCCAGCACCCGGGAGAAGGCCTATGGCTACACCTTC

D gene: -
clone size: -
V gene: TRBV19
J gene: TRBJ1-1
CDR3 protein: CASRTEWSNTEAFF
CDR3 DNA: TGTGCCAGTAGGACAGAGTGGTCCAACACTGAAGCTTTCTTT

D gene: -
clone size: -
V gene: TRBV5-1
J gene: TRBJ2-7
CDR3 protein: CASSPLGGSIDEQYF
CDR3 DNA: TGCGCCAGCAGCCCCCTAGGAGGGTCCATTGACGAGCAGTACTTC

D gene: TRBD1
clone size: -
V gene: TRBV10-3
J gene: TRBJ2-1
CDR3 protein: CAISGGSATGDEQFF
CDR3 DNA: TGTGCCATCAGTGGGGGTAGCGCCACAGGGGATGAGCAGTTCTTC

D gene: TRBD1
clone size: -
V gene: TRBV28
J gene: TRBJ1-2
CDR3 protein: CASSQGAHYGYTF
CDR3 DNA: TGTGCCAGCAGTCAGGGGGCCCACTATGGCTACACCTTC

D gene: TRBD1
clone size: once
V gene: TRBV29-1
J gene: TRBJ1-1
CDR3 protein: CSVVTGASEAFF
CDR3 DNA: TGCAGCGTTGTCACAGGGGCGTCTGAAGCTTTCTTT

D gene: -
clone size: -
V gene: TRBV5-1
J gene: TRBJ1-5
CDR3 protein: CASSRTDNQPQHF
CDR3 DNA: TGCGCCAGCTCGAGGACAGACAATCAGCCCCAGCATTTT

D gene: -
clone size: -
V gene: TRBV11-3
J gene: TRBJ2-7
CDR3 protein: CASSLQGRAYEQYF
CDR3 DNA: TGTGCCAGCAGTCTCCAGGGAAGGGCCTACGAGCAGTACTTC

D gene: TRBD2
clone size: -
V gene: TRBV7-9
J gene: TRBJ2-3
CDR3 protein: CASSLAGGRDTQYF
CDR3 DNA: TGTGCCAGCAGCTTAGCGGGAGGGCGAGATACGCAGTATTTT

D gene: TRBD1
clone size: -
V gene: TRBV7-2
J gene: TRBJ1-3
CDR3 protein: CASSSGTGMGGNTIYF
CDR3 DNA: TGTGCCAGCAGCTCCGGGACAGGGATGGGCGGAAACACCATATATTTT

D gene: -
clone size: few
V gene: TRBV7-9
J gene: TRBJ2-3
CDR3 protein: CASSPLAAGFTDTQYF
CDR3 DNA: TGTGCCAGCAGCCCTCTGGCGGCGGGATTCACAGATACGCAGTATTTT

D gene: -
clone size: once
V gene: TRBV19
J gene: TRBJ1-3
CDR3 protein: CASKNGGHTGNTIYF
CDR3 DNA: TGTGCCAGCAAGAACGGGGGGCACACTGGAAACACCATATATTTT

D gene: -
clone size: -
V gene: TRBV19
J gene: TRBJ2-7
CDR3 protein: CASSIRGRQAYEQYF
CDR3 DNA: TGTGCCAGTAGTATCCGGGGTAGACAGGCCTACGAGCAGTACTTC

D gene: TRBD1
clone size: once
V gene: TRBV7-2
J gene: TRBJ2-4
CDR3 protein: CASSLGDFWTGGAKNIQYF
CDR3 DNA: TGTGCCAGCAGCTTAGGAGACTTTTGGACAGGGGGAGCCAAAAACATTCAGTACTTC

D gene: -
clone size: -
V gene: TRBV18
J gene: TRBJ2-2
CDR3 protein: CASSTGNTGELFF
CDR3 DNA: TGTGCCAGCTCCACAGGGAACACCGGGGAGCTGTTTTTT

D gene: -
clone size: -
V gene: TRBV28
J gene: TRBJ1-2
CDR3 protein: CASRSAGYPRGGYGYTF
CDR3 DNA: TGTGCCAGCAGGTCGGCAGGGTACCCTCGGGGGGGCTATGGCTACACCTTC

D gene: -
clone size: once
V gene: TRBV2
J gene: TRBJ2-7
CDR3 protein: CASSEVGLNYEQYF
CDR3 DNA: TGTGCCAGCAGTGAGGTGGGGCTGAACTACGAGCAGTACTTC

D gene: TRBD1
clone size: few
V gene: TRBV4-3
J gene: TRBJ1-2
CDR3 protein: CASSQDAGQGVYGYTF
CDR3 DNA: TGCGCCAGCAGCCAAGATGCGGGGCAGGGGGTCTATGGCTACACCTTC

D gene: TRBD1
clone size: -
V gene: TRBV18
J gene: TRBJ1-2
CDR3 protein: CASSPPVGPGQAPLRF
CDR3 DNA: TGTGCCAGCTCACCACCGGTCGGTCCGGGACAGGCCCCTCTCCGCTTC

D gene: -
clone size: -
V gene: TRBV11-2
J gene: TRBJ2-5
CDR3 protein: CASSLYIETQYF
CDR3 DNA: TGTGCCAGCAGCTTATACATAGAGACCCAGTACTTC

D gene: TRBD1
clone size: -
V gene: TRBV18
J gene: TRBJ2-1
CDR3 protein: CASSPPGQGYINEQFF
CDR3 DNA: TGTGCCAGCTCACCACCGGGACAGGGATACATCAATGAGCAGTTCTTC

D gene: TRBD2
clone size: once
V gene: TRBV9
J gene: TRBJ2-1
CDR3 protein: CASSGGLADNEQFF
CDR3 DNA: TGTGCCAGCAGCGGGGGACTAGCGGACAATGAGCAGTTCTTC

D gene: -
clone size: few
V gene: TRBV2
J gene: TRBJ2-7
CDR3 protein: CASSWDTAYEQYF
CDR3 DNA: TGTGCCAGCAGTTGGGACACGGCCTACGAGCAGTACTTC

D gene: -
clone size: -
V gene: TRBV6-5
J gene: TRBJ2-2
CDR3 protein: CASSPVAANTGELFF
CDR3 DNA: TGTGCCAGCAGCCCAGTAGCGGCGAACACCGGGGAGCTGTTTTTT

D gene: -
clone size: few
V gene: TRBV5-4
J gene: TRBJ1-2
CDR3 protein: CASSMDIYGYTF
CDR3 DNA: TGTGCCAGCAGCATGGACATCTATGGCTACACCTTC

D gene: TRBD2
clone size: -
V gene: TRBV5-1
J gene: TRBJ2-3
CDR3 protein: CASSADYSGSADTQYF
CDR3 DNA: TGCGCCAGCAGCGCGGACTATAGCGGGAGTGCAGATACGCAGTATTTT

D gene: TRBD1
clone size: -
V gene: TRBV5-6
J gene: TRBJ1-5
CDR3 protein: CASSLLQGVNQPQHF
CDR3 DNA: TGTGCCAGCAGCTTGTTACAGGGGGTGAATCAGCCCCAGCATTTT

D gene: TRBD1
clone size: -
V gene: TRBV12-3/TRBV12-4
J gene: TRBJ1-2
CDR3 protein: CASSTGTGPSYTF
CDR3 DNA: TGTGCCAGCAGCACCGGGACAGGGCCGAGCTACACCTTC

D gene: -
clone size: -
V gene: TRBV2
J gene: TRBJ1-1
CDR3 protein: CASSLTLSRANTEAFF
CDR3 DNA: TGTGCCAGCAGCTTGACGTTGAGCAGGGCGAACACTGAAGCTTTCTTT

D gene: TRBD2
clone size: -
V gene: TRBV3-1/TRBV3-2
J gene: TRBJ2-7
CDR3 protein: CASSPTGTSGYEQYF
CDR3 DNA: TGTGCCAGCAGCCCTACCGGGACTAGCGGCTACGAGCAGTACTTC

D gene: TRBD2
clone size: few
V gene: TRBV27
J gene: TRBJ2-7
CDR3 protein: CASRNLAGGPGEQYF
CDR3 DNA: TGTGCCAGCAGGAATTTAGCGGGAGGGCCGGGGGAGCAGTACTTC

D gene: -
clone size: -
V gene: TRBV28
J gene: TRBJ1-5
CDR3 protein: CATRLTGQPQHF
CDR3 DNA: TGTGCCACGCGGCTCACGGGGCAGCCCCAGCATTTT

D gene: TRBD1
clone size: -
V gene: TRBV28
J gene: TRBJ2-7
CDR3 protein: CASRNRGSYEQYF
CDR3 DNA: TGTGCCAGCAGGAACAGGGGAAGCTACGAGCAGTACTTC